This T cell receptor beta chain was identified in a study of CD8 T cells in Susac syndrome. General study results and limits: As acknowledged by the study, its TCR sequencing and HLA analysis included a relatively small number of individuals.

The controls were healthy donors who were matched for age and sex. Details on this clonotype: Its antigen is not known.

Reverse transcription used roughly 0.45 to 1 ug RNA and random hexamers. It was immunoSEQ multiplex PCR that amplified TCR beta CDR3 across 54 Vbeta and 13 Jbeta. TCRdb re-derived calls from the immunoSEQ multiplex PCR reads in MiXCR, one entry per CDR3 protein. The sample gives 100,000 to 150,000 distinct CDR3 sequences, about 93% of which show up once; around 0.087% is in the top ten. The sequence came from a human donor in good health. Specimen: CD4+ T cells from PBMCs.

The CDR3 reads CSVELNTEAFF. CDR3 in DNA: TGCAGCGTTGAGCTCAACACTGAAGCTTTCTTT. V usage is TRBV29-1 and J usage is TRBJ1-1; D call uncertain. This CDR3 spans 11 amino acids. The germline V gene has CDR1 SQVTM and CDR2 ANQGSEA. The V gene lost 3 bases and the J gene lost 2 bases, with 4 bases spanning the gap. Supplemented by reference TRBV29-1 and TRBJ1-1, the full variable domain reads SAVISQKPSRDICQRGTSLTIQCQVDSQVTMMFWYRQQPGQSLTLIATANQGSEATYESGFVIDKFPISRPNLTFSTLTVSNMSPEDSSIYLCSVELNTEAFFGQGTRLTVV.